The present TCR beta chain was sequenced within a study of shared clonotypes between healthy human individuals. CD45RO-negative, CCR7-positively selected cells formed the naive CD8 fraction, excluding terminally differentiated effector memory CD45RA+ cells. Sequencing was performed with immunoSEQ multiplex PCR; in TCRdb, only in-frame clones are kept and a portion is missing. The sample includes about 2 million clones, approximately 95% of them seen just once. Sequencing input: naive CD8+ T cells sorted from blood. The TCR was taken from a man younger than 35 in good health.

The CDR3 sequence is CASTTDRGSYNEQFF. For the CDR3, the DNA is TGTGCCAGCACAACCGACAGGGGGTCCTACAATGAGCAGTTCTTC. The V gene is TRBV6-5, the J gene TRBJ2-1; 9 nucleotides match TRBD1. The CDR3 totals 15 residues. The junction had 5 bases not matched to a gene; V was cut back by 7 bases and J by 1 base. The germline V gene encodes CDR1 MNHEY and CDR2 SVGAGI.